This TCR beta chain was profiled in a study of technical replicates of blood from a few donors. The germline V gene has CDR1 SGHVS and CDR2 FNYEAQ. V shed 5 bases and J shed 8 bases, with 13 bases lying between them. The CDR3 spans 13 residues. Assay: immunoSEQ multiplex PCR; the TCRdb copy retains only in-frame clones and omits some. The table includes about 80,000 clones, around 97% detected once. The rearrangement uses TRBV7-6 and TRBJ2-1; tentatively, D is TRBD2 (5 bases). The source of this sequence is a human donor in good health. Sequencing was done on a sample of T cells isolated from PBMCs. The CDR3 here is CASSPRLSDEQFF. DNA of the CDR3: TGTGCCAGCAGCCCCAGGCTTAGCGATGAGCAGTTCTTC.